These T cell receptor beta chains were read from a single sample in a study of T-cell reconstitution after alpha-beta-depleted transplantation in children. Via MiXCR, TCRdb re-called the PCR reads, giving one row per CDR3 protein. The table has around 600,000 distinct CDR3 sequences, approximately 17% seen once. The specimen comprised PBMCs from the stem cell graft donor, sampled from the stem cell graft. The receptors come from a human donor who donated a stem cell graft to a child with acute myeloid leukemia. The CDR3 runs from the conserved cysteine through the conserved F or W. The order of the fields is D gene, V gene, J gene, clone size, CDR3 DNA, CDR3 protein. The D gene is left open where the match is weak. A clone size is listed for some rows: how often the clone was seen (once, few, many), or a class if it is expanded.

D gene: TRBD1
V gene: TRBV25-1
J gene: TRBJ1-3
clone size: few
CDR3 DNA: TGTGCCAGCAGTGCACGGACAGGGAGGGAAAACACCATATATTTT
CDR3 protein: CASSARTGRENTIYF

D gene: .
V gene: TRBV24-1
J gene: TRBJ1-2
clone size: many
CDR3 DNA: TGTGCCACCAAGGACAGCCGTGGCTACACCTTC
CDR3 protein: CATKDSRGYTF

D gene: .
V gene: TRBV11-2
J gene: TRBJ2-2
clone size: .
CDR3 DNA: TGTGCCAGCAGCCTCTTCCCCGAGAACACCGGGGAGCTGTTTTTT
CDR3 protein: CASSLFPENTGELFF

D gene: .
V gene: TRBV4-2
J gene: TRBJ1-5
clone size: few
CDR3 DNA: TGTGCCAGCAGCCCACCGGGACCCAGCTTTCAGCCCCAGCATTTT
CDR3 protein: CASSPPGPSFQPQHF

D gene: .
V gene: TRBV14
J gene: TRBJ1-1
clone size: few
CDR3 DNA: TGTGCCAGCAGCCAAGAACTGGCAGGCAGTGAAGCTTTCTTT
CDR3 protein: CASSQELAGSEAFF

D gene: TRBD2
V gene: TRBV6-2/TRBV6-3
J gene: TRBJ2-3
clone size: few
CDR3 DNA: TGTGCCAGCAGGAAGCTTCTACAGCGGGGGGGCCGCACAGATACGCAGTATTTT
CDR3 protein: CASRKLLQRGGRTDTQYF

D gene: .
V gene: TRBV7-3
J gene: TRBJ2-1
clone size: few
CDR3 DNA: TGTGCCAGCAGCTTTGACACGGGGAATGAGCAGTTCTTC
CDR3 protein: CASSFDTGNEQFF

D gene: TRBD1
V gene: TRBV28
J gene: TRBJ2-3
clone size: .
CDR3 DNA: TGTGCCGGTCGCCGGGGACAGGGGGCCACAGATACGCAGTATTTT
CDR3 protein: CAGRRGQGATDTQYF

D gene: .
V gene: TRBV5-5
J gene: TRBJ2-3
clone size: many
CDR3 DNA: TGTGCCAGCAGCTTGGCCGTTGGACAGTTTTTT
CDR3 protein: CASSLAVGQFF

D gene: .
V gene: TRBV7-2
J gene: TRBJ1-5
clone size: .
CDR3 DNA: TGTGCCAGCAGCTTAGTTAGCGGACATAATCAGCCCCAGCATTTT
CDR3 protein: CASSLVSGHNQPQHF

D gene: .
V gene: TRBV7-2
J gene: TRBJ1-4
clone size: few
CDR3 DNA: TGTGCCAGCAGCCCCGGCCGGGGGGAAAGTTGGAAACTGTTTTTT
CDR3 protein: CASSPGRGESWKLFF

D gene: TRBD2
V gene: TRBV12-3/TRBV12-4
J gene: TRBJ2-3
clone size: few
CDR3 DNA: TGTGCCAGCAGTTTGGTAGCGGGGGGGCCGTCAGATACGCAGTATTTT
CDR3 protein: CASSLVAGGPSDTQYF

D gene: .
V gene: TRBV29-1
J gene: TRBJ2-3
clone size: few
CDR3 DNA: TGCAGCGCTTTATCTGTGGCAGATACGCAGTATTTT
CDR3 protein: CSALSVADTQYF

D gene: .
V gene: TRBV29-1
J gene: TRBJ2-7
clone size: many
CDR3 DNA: TGCAGCGCATCCTACGAGGGGGGGGCCGCGTCCGAGCAGTACTTC
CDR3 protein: CSASYEGGAASEQYF

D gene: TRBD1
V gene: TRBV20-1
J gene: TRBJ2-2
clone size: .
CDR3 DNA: TGCAGTGCAGGGGGACAGGGGGTATCGGGCGGGGAGCTGTTTTTT
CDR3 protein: CSAGGQGVSGGELFF

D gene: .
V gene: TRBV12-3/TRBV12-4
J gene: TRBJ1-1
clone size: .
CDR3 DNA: TGTGCCAGCAGTTACAGGGCGGAAAACACTGAAGCTTTCTTT
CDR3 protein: CASSYRAENTEAFF

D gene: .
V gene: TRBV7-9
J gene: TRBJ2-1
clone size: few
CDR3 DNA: TGTGCCAGCAGCTTATCCGGGACGGATGAGCAGTTCTTC
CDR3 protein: CASSLSGTDEQFF

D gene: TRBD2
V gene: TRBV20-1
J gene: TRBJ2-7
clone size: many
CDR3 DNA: TGCAGTGCTAGAGATGGGAGGGTCTACGAGCAGTACTTC
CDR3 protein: CSARDGRVYEQYF

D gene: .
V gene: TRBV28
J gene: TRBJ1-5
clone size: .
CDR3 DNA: TGTGCCAGCAGTTTGATGGGGATCGAGGGCAATCAGCCCCAGCATTTT
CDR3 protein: CASSLMGIEGNQPQHF

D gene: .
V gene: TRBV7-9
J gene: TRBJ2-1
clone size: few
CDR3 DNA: TGTGCCAGCAGACCTGACAGCTTGGAGCAGTTCTTC
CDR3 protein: CASRPDSLEQFF

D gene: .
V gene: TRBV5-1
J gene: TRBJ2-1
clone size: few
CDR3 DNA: TGCGCCAGCAACTCCCTCGGGACCCAGCCCTACAATGAGCAGTTCTTC
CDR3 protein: CASNSLGTQPYNEQFF

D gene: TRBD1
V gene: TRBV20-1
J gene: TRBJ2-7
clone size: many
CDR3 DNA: TGCAGTGTCTTCATGGGACAGGGGAGGATCGAGCAGTACTTC
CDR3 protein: CSVFMGQGRIEQYF

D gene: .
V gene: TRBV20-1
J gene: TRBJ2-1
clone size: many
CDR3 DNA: TGCAGTGCTAGAAGCGGAAAGGAGCAGTTCTTC
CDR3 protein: CSARSGKEQFF

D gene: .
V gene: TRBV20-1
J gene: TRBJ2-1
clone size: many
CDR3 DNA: TGCAGTGAAATGAGGGGCAATGAGCAGTTCTTC
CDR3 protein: CSEMRGNEQFF

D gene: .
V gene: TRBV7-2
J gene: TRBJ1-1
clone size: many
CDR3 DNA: TGTGCCAGCAGCTTAACAGGGCAGTACACTGAAGCTTTCTTT
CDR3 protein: CASSLTGQYTEAFF